A single sample gave rise to the 28 T cell receptor beta chains below, sequenced in a study of blood T cell repertoires in COVID-19. Assay: immunoSEQ multiplex PCR; the TCRdb copy retains only in-frame clones and omits some. The repertoire consists of roughly 180,000 clones, with about 84% occurring once and the leading ten covering roughly 5.7%. The source material was PBMCs or T cells enriched from blood (not recorded which). The receptors were sampled from a woman aged 35 to 49 with acute COVID-19.

V is TRBV6-1 and J is TRBJ2-3, with 9 positions matching TRBD2. J gave up 0 bases and V 0 bases, and 1 base lay outside the gene matches. CDR1 is MNHNS and CDR2 is SASEGT in the germline V gene. The CDR3 loop spans 16 amino acids. The CDR3 DNA sequence: TGTGCCAGCAGTGAAGCAGCGGGAGGAAGCACAGATACGCAGTATTTT. The encoded protein is CASSEAAGGSTDTQYF.

The rearrangement links TRBV4-2 to TRBJ1-6; possible D gene TRBD1, 5 bases. There are 20 residues in the CDR3. Germline CDR1 is LGHNA and CDR2 is YNFKEQ. Trimming took off 0 bases at V and 1 base at J, with 19 bases between the two ends. The CDR3 DNA reads as TGTGCCAGCAGCCAAGACCCGGGGCAGGGAGGAGATTCCTATAATTCACCCCTCCACTTT. Its protein is CASSQDPGQGGDSYNSPLHF.

The chain joins TRBV18 to TRBJ2-5, with TRBD2 matching over 8 bases. V was pared by 2 bases and J by 7 bases, with 9 bases of the junction left unmatched. This CDR3 region has 15 residues. Germline CDR1 KGHSH, CDR2 LQKENI. CDR3 in amino acids: CASSPTRAAGGTQYF. CDR3 bases: TGTGCCAGCTCACCAACGAGAGCGGCGGGGGGGACCCAGTACTTC.

This clone was seen a handful of times. V and J are TRBV7-9 and TRBJ2-5; 12 nucleotides match TRBD2. The J segment lost 4 bases and the V segment lost 2 bases, leaving 11 bases of the junction unmatched. This CDR3 is 18 amino acids long. The V gene's germline CDR1 is SEHNR and CDR2 FQNEAQ (reference sequence). CDR3 region: CASSLFFPSGRVRETQYF. The CDR3, as DNA: TGTGCCAGCAGCTTATTCTTCCCTAGCGGGAGGGTACGAGAGACCCAGTACTTC. The full variable domain, with the rest looked up from reference TRBV7-9 and TRBJ2-5, is DTGVSQNPRHKITKRGQNVTFRCDPISEHNRLYWYRQTLGQGPEFLTYFQNEAQLEKSRLLSDRFSAERPKGSFSTLEIQRTEQGDSAMYLCASSLFFPSGRVRETQYFGPGTRLLVL.

J is TRBJ2-3 and V is TRBV18, with 9 bases aligning to TRBD1. This CDR3 has 16 amino acids. V lost 3 bases to trimming and J lost 2 bases; unmatched junction nucleotides: 6. CDR1 is KGHSH, CDR2 LQKENI, per germline. The CDR3 nucleotides read TGTGCCAGCTCACCCACCGGGACAGGGATCACAGATACGCAGTATTTT. This sequence encodes CASSPTGTGITDTQYF.

The gene calls are TRBV30 and TRBJ1-1; 8 bases fit TRBD1. The CDR3 extends over 15 amino acids. Per the germline V gene, CDR1 is GTSNPN and CDR2 is SVGIG (reference sequence). Germline trimming cut 1 base from V and 6 bases from J; bases unmatched to any gene: 10. The CDR3 DNA is TGTGCCTGGAGTGAAGGGACAGGAGGGGGGGCTGAAGCTTTCTTT. Translated, it gives CAWSEGTGGGAEAFF.

About this clone: Given the absence of the conserved phenylalanine or tryptophan at the CDR3 end, a read error is likely. The DNA is omitted, as the CDR3 cannot be located on it reliably, and the CDR3 follows TCRdb's listing. The chain combines TRBV10-3 with TRBJ1-2. A total of 11 residues make up the CDR3, ends included. Germline loops: CDR1 ENHRY, CDR2 SYGVKD. This chain's CDR3 is CAISESDTRGI.

The V call is TRBV7-3, the J call TRBJ2-5, with 9 positions matching TRBD2. CDR1 SGHTA and CDR2 FQGTGA come from the germline V gene. The CDR3 spans 15 residues. The J segment lost 2 bases and the V segment lost 2 bases, leaving 3 bases of the junction unmatched. The CDR3 sequence is CASSLGAGGQETQYF. CDR3 sequence (DNA): TGTGCCAGCAGCTTAGGGGCGGGGGGGCAAGAGACCCAGTACTTC.

This sequence joins TRBV2 and TRBJ1-1, with D maybe TRBD1 (5 bases). Germline CDR1 SNHLY, CDR2 FYNNEI. This CDR3 has 13 residues. V was pared by 4 bases and J by 4 bases, with 10 bases between. The CDR3 DNA is TGTGCCAGCAGTGTCGGGGGTTTCACTGAAGCTTTCTTT. This gives the protein CASSVGGFTEAFF. The whole variable domain, filled in from reference TRBV2 and TRBJ1-1, reads EPEVTQTPSHQVTQMGQEVILRCVPISNHLYFYWYRQILGQKVEFLVSFYNNEISEKSEIFDDQFSVERPDGSNFTLKIRSTKLEDSAMYFCASSVGGFTEAFFGQGTRLTVV.

V is TRBV19 and J is TRBJ2-2, with 8 bases fitting TRBD1. This CDR3 region has 15 residues. V gave up 3 bases and J gave up 6 bases; unmatched junction bases: 6. Germline-derived CDR1 and CDR2 are LNHDA and SQIVND (reference sequence). CDR3 nucleotides: TGTGCCAGTAGTATTGAGGCAGGGGGCCCCGGGGAGCTGTTTTTT. Its protein product is CASSIEAGGPGELFF.

V and J are TRBV3-1 (or the pseudogene TRBV3-2) and TRBJ2-1, with 11 bases matching TRBD2. The CDR3 is 16 residues long. Trimming at V came to 6 bases and at J to 6 bases, leaving 10 bases not matched to a gene. The germline CDR1 and CDR2 sequences are LGHDT and YNNKEL (reference sequence). Written as DNA, the CDR3 is TGTGCCAGCAGGGCCACTAGCGGGAGAGCGAGCAATGAGCAGTTCTTC. As protein: CASRATSGRASNEQFF.

This clone showed up just a few times. CDR3 DNA: TGTGCCAGCAGCCCCCGGACAGTAAACACCATATATTTT. Encoded protein: CASSPRTVNTIYF. The chain couples TRBV3-1 (or the pseudogene TRBV3-2) to TRBJ1-3, with a weak D call TRBD1 (6 bases). The CDR3 covers 13 residues. Germline CDR1 LGHDT, CDR2 YNNKEL (reference sequence). V lost 4 bases, J lost 6 bases, and 10 bases lay in between.

The rearrangement uses TRBV4-1 and TRBJ2-7, with 7 bases that match TRBD1. Germline V gene data show CDR1 as MGHRA and CDR2 as YSYEKL. CDR3 length: 16 amino acids. The trim removed 3 bases at V and 0 bases at J, leaving 8 bases unmatched. For the CDR3, the DNA is TGCGCCAGCAGCCAGATAACAGGGGTCCCCTCCTACGAGCAGTACTTC. This gives the protein CASSQITGVPSYEQYF.

Here the CDR3 DNA reads TGTGCCAGCACCCCCTCGGGCAGGGGATGGACCCAGTACTTC. It yields the protein CASTPSGRGWTQYF. The gene calls are TRBV6-6 and TRBJ2-5; a possible D gene is TRBD1 (6 bases). V was cut by 7 bases and J by 7 bases, with 19 bases left in between. CDR3 length: 14 amino acids. Germline V CDR1 and CDR2: MNHNY, SVGAGI (reference sequence).

V and J are TRBV21-1 and TRBJ2-1; the D segment call TRBD2 is taken from the table without a DNA check. TRBV21-1 constitutes a pseudogene. This CDR3 has 16 amino acids. In DNA form, the CDR3 reads TGTGCCAGCAGCAACGGGACTAGCGGGAGTCCCGGCGAGCAGTTCTTC. It is translated as CASSNGTSGSPGEQFF.

The chain has TRBV5-4 and TRBJ2-1; 8 bases match TRBD2. This CDR3 is 15 amino acids long. CDR1 and CDR2 from the germline V gene are SGHNT and YYREEE (reference sequence). The V segment lost 0 bases and the J segment 5 bases; nucleotides outside the gene matches: 4. The CDR3 bases are TGTGCCAGCAGCTTGGATGCGGGAGGAAACAATGAGCAGTTCTTC. Amino acids: CASSLDAGGNNEQFF.

This chain links TRBV5-5 with TRBJ1-1; 7 nucleotides line up with TRBD1. Per the germline V gene, CDR1 is SGHKS and CDR2 is YYEKEE (reference sequence). With 0 bases clipped from V and 8 bases from J, the junction kept 10 bases outside the gene matches. This CDR3 has 15 amino acids. The DNA for the CDR3 is TGTGCCAGCAGCTTGGGAGGGGGCCAAACCTTCGAAGCTTTCTTT. Translating gives CASSLGGGQTFEAFF.

This clone has a handful of counts. The rearrangement links TRBV5-4 to TRBJ1-1, with D unresolved. Germline V gives CDR1 SGHNT, CDR2 YYREEE (reference sequence). V lost 4 bases and J lost 7, with 14 bases in between. The CDR3 extends over 13 amino acids. CDR3 bases: TGTGCCAGCAGCCCGGAGGCCGGCTATGAAGCTTTCTTT. Its protein is CASSPEAGYEAFF.

This sequence joins TRBV19 and TRBJ2-1; 7 bases map to TRBD2. Trimming took 6 bases from V and 5 from J; bases not matched to a gene: 7. Germline assignment: CDR1 LNHDA and CDR2 SQIVND (reference sequence). There are 14 residues in the CDR3. The CDR3 protein is CASRWLADHNEQFF. Here the CDR3 DNA reads TGTGCCAGTAGATGGCTAGCGGATCACAATGAGCAGTTCTTC.

The J gene is TRBJ2-5, the V gene TRBV2; 12 nucleotides match TRBD2. CDR3 size: 16 residues. Germline CDR1 SNHLY, CDR2 FYNNEI. The J segment lost 5 bases and the V segment lost 4 bases, leaving 8 bases of the junction unmatched. CDR3 amino acids: CASSGLAGGLGETQYF. The CDR3 bases are TGTGCCAGCAGTGGTCTAGCGGGAGGGCTTGGGGAGACCCAGTACTTC.

In its sample, this clone was seen once. CDR3 coding DNA: TGTGCCAGCAGCGGGGCCCTCAATGAGCAGTTCTTC. It codes for CASSGALNEQFF. The chain joins TRBV5-4 to TRBJ2-1, with a possible D match to TRBD1 (5 bases). The germline V gene encodes CDR1 SGHNT and CDR2 YYREEE (reference sequence). V dropped 4 bases and J dropped 6 bases, with 8 bases sitting between them. The CDR3 sequence is 12 residues long.

The chain combines TRBV6-5 with TRBJ2-1, with TRBD2 identical over 11 bases. The V and J ends lost 7 bases and 7 bases, in that order; junction bases with no gene match: 9. Germline V gene data show CDR1 as MNHEY and CDR2 as SVGAGI. The CDR3 contains 15 residues. The CDR3 DNA reads as TGTGCCAGCAAAACACTAGCGGGAGAAGTAAATGAGCAGTTCTTC. This codes for CASKTLAGEVNEQFF.

In the case of this clone: The junction shows a germline mismatch at one end, possibly a read error. In DNA form, the CDR3 reads TGTGCCAACAGCCTAGTAGCGGGAAAGACGGAGACCCAGTACTTC. Translation gives CANSLVAGKTETQYF. The chain is built from TRBV5-4 and TRBJ2-5, with 8 bases matching TRBD2. CDR1 is SGHNT and CDR2 is YYREEE in the germline V gene (reference sequence). The CDR3 consists of 15 residues.

This clone was detected only a few times. The chain has TRBV11-3 and TRBJ2-5; 7 bases align to TRBD1. CDR1 and CDR2 from the germline V gene are SGHNT and YENEEA. J gave up 7 bases and V 5 bases, and 13 bases lay outside the gene matches. CDR3 size: 15 residues. Here the CDR3 reads CASSRDSDPRGTQYF. The CDR3 bases are TGTGCCAGCAGCCGGGACAGCGATCCAAGAGGGACCCAGTACTTC.

V is TRBV5-1 and J is TRBJ2-5; 9 positions agree with TRBD2. The V segment lost 0 bases and the J segment 5 bases; nucleotides outside the gene matches: 5. This CDR3 region has 15 residues. Germline-derived CDR1 and CDR2 are SGHRS and YFSETQ. DNA for the CDR3: TGCGCCAGCAGCTTGGCCGTTAGCGGGAGTGAGACCCAGTACTTC. Residues: CASSLAVSGSETQYF.

The rearrangement links TRBV7-2 to TRBJ2-1, with D possibly matching TRBD2 (6 bases). The CDR3 is made up of 16 amino acids. V was cut by 1 base and J by 4 bases, with 14 bases left in between. Germline V lookup: CDR1 SGHTA, CDR2 FQGNSA. CDR3 in DNA: TGTGCCAGCAGCTTAGTTTTCGGGGGTCTTTACAATGAGCAGTTCTTC. Translating it yields CASSLVFGGLYNEQFF.

The V and J genes are TRBV30 and TRBJ2-1; maybe TRBD2 (6 bases). Germline-derived CDR1 and CDR2 are GTSNPN and SVGIG (reference sequence). V was shortened by 4 bases and J by 6 bases, with 16 bases between the two germline ends. CDR3 length: 14 amino acids. The CDR3: CAWNKRARGNEQFF. The DNA for the CDR3 is TGTGCCTGGAACAAGCGGGCGAGGGGCAATGAGCAGTTCTTC.

The chain uses TRBV6-4 and TRBJ2-7, with TRBD1 matching over 11 bases. This CDR3 is built from 15 residues. In germline, CDR1 is MRHNA, CDR2 SNTAGT. J lost 3 bases, V lost 2 bases, and 3 bases had no gene match. The CDR3, as DNA: TGTGCCAGCAGTGACCCGGGACAGGGGGACTACGAGCAGTACTTC. It encodes CASSDPGQGDYEQYF.